This T cell receptor beta chain emerged from a study of lymphopenia after photon versus proton radiotherapy (dated by TCRdb to between 2018 and 2021). Regarding the complete study: Photon and proton radiation therapy were compared by the study for their immunological effects in patients with gastrointestinal tumors who developed high-grade lymphopenia. A cohort of around 18 patients with gastrointestinal tumors who received either photon or proton therapy and subsequently developed lymphopenia was included. The goal of the study was to describe how the two radiation modalities differ in their effects on the immune system.

V is clipped by 4 bases and J by 4 bases, and the sequence between their germline boundaries is 6 bases long. The CDR3 goes from the cysteine to the phenylalanine over 11 residues. Only CDR3 DNA is held: 33 bases, read in frame from base 1. CDR1 and CDR2 (DFQATT, SNEGSKA) derive from the germline V gene (reference sequence). To prepare the library, the immunoSEQ multiplex PCR assay was applied. T cell repertoires were profiled with deep sequencing of rearranged TCR beta loci together with multiparametric flow cytometry. Drawn from immuneACCESS, this table holds only the in-frame rearrangements with V and J called that TCRdb kept. Clones are partly lost; checked studies trace under half to an unresolved V gene and leave the rest unexplained. This sample gives tens of thousands of clones in total; roughly 90% of them show up just once. The biggest ten clones account for around 0.89% of the sample. What the research found in general, with its limitations: The authors looked at the survival association only in patients who died, and they framed better survival with proton therapy as a possibility rather than a demonstrated result. During treatment, patients who received proton therapy stayed relatively stable, whereas patients who received photon therapy lost naive T cells and TCR diversity and gained effector/memory populations. Across the cohort, an inverse correlation was found between a larger post-nadir drop in TCR diversity and overall survival time among patients who died. After the lymphocyte count nadir, oligoclonal expansion, especially of CD8+ Temra cells, was observed in photon-treated repertoires, and the drop in diversity was driven by this expansion.

This clone was observed a single time. Its antigen remains unidentified. No clone much larger than this one lies a single base away; base qualities are absent. Here the chain combines TRBV20-1 and TRBJ2-3, with the D segment identity uncertain. The sample in question was peripheral blood, obtained from a patient treated with photon-based radiotherapy. The receptor was derived from a woman between 45 and 65 years old with cholangiocarcinoma. The CDR3 region has the sequence CSATRADTQYF. Read as DNA, the sequence is TGCAGTGCTACGAGAGCAGATACGCAGTATTTT.